The entry below describes one TCR beta chain. Its antigen remains unknown. These data belong to a study of Graves' ophthalmopathy and Graves' hyperthyroidism. Pregnant or lactating patients and those with other autoimmune diseases or uncontrolled infections were excluded. Clinicians diagnosed using symptoms, serum thyroxine, TRAb, thyroid ultrasound and orbital computed tomography. RNA transcripts yielded amplified TCR beta CDR3 regions. First-round RT-PCR employed HTBI primers, with a second-round multiplex PCR after it. TCRdb re-derived calls from the multiplex PCR reads in MiXCR, one entry per CDR3 protein. The sample lists about 1.2 million distinct CDR3 sequences, 35% to 40% occurring once. The study's findings and limits: In blood, most expanded thyroid clonotypes above 0.001 frequency were also detected. This model predicted ophthalmopathy progression (sensitivity 70% to 71%, specificity about 72%).

The source of this sequence is an adult man with Graves' hyperthyroidism. Input material: peripheral blood or thyroid tissue (not recorded which).

The CDR3 DNA follows: TGTGCCAGCAGTGTGGGACAGAGATTAAACGTCCTGACTTTC. This sequence encodes CASSVGQRLNVLTF. This rearrangement joins TRBV12-3 or TRBV12-4 to TRBJ2-6; 7 nucleotides line up with TRBD1. With V trimmed by 5 bases and J by 10 bases, 8 bases remained unmatched. The CDR3 loop spans 14 amino acids.